The 27 T cell receptor beta chains in this list originate from one sample, sequenced in a study of T-cell memory formation after mild COVID-19. TCRdb ran MiXCR on the 5' RACE reads and lists one entry per CDR3 protein. The table shows 300,000 to 350,000 distinct CDR3 sequences, with roughly an eighth occurring only once. The sequenced sample consisted of PBMCs or a T cell subset sorted from them (not recorded which). These receptors all stem from a man aged 18 to 30 who had mild COVID-19 (a few samples of this study predate the infection). Cell type and time point are not known.

The chain is built from TRBV9 and TRBJ2-7, with D maybe TRBD1 (5 bases). V was clipped by 3 bases and J by 0 bases, with 13 bases between them. From germline, CDR1 is SGDLS and CDR2 YYNGEE. The CDR3 totals 15 residues. CDR3 DNA: TGTGCCAGCAGCGCCGTAGGACATAACTCCTACGAGCAGTACTTC. Its protein is CASSAVGHNSYEQYF.

V usage is TRBV3-1 and J usage is TRBJ2-7; 8 nucleotides match TRBD1. The J segment lost 2 bases and the V segment lost 4 bases, leaving 7 bases of the junction unmatched. The CDR3 length is 15 residues. Germline assignment: CDR1 LGHDT and CDR2 YNNKEL (reference sequence). The CDR3 loop reads CASSPRGTGTYEQYV. DNA of the CDR3: TGTGCCAGCAGCCCCAGGGGGACAGGAACCTACGAGCAGTACGTC.

At least ten counts were recorded for this clonotype. V usage is TRBV7-2 and J usage is TRBJ2-1; D gene ambiguous. V was clipped by 1 base and J by 0 bases, with 7 bases between them. Germline V gives CDR1 SGHTA, CDR2 FQGNSA. The CDR3 runs 15 residues. The CDR3 sequence: CASSLEVFSYNEQFF. CDR3 in DNA: TGTGCCAGCAGCTTAGAGGTTTTCTCCTACAATGAGCAGTTCTTC.

This clonotype was detected a few times. This sequence joins TRBV7-9 and TRBJ2-1, with D maybe TRBD1 (6 bases). V lost 6 bases, J lost 4 bases, and 16 bases lay in between. The germline V gene encodes CDR1 SEHNR and CDR2 FQNEAQ (reference sequence). The CDR3 is made up of 15 amino acids. The CDR3 loop reads CASRPFTGSYNEQFF. CDR3 DNA: TGTGCCAGCAGACCATTCACAGGGTCTTACAATGAGCAGTTCTTC.

This clonotype has just a few counts. The V call is TRBV2, the J call TRBJ2-3; D is unresolved. Deletions cut 0 bases from V and 2 bases from J, with 9 bases between. Germline V gene data show CDR1 as SNHLY and CDR2 as FYNNEI. The CDR3 is made up of 15 amino acids. CDR3 residues: CASSEARLFTDTQYF. CDR3 coding DNA: TGTGCCAGCAGTGAAGCGCGCCTATTCACAGATACGCAGTATTTT.

Ten or more counts support this clonotype. The genes are TRBV5-1 and TRBJ2-6; TRBD1 might be the D (6 bases). This CDR3 spans 15 amino acids. Germline lookup yields CDR1 SGHRS and CDR2 YFSETQ. Between the trimmed V and J ends, which lost 4 bases and 3 bases, there was a span of 11 bases. The CDR3 is CASSKHRDGANVLTF. CDR3 in DNA: TGCGCCAGCAGCAAACACAGGGATGGGGCCAACGTCCTGACTTTC.

This clonotype has ten or more counts. This rearrangement joins TRBV11-2 to TRBJ2-2, with TRBD2 matching over 13 bases. V trimming: 3 bases; J trimming: 5 bases; junction bases outside the gene matches: 0. This CDR3 has 15 amino acids. Germline V lookup: CDR1 SGHAT, CDR2 FQNNGV. Here the CDR3 DNA reads TGTGCCAGCAGCTTGGGACTAGCGGGGACCGGGGAGCTGTTTTTT. This encodes CASSLGLAGTGELFF.

The chain has TRBV2 and TRBJ1-1, with D maybe TRBD1 (6 bases). The CDR3 spans 13 residues. The germline V gene has CDR1 SNHLY and CDR2 FYNNEI. V was cut by 3 bases and J by 6 bases, with 11 bases left in between. The CDR3, as DNA: TGTGCCAGCAGTGAGGGGGGCATCGCTGAAGCTTTCTTT. This sequence encodes CASSEGGIAEAFF.

The chain couples TRBV20-1 to TRBJ2-7, with D tentatively TRBD2 (5 bases). The V gene's germline CDR1 is DFQATT and CDR2 SNEGSKA (reference sequence). Trimming left V 1 base short and J 5 bases short, with 12 bases between. This CDR3 is 13 amino acids long. CDR3 bases: TGCAGTGCTAGAGTGCCGGGATTCAACGAGCAGTACGTC. Translation: CSARVPGFNEQYV.

The chain links TRBV7-6 to TRBJ2-7, with TRBD2 matching over 13 bases. The V gene's germline CDR1 is SGHVS and CDR2 FNYEAQ. The ends lost 5 bases at V and 0 bases at J; junction bases unmatched: 4. The CDR3 is 16 residues long. The CDR3 loop reads CASSIRTSGGSYEQYF. CDR3 DNA sequence: TGTGCCAGCAGCATCCGGACTAGCGGGGGCTCCTACGAGCAGTACTTC.

The chain recombines TRBV11-2 with TRBJ2-7, with D perhaps matching TRBD1 (5 bases). The germline V gene encodes CDR1 SGHAT and CDR2 FQNNGV. This CDR3 contains 14 residues. The germline V and J ends were trimmed by 1 base and 3 bases, with 10 bases remaining between them. Here the CDR3 reads CASSLGSGNYEQYF. The CDR3 region has the DNA TGTGCCAGCAGCTTAGGTTCAGGGAACTACGAGCAGTACTTC.

The DNA for the CDR3 is TGTGCCAGCAGTGAGGAGACAGGGGGCCGTCATACGCAGTATTTT. This encodes CASSEETGGRHTQYF. The chain links TRBV6-4 to TRBJ2-3, with 10 bases fitting TRBD1. The CDR3 sequence is 15 residues long. The V gene end was trimmed by 3 bases and the J gene end by 7 bases; junction bases not matched to a gene: 7. CDR1 and CDR2 from the germline V gene are MRHNA and SNTAGT.

This chain connects TRBV11-3 to TRBJ2-2, with 8 nucleotides matching TRBD2. V was clipped by 1 base and J by 0 bases; unmatched bases: 4. The CDR3 consists of 17 residues. Germline loops: CDR1 SGHNT, CDR2 YENEEA. CDR3 region: CASSLGTSSANTGELFF. Written as DNA, the CDR3 is TGTGCCAGCAGCTTAGGGACTAGCAGCGCGAACACCGGGGAGCTGTTTTTT.

This clonotype was seen just once. Lacking the conserved final phenylalanine or tryptophan, this CDR3 likely reflects a read error. As DNA, the CDR3 is TGTGCCAGCGGTTTAGGGACTTCCTATGGCTACACCCTC. It specifies CASGLGTSYGYTL. The V and J genes are TRBV28 and TRBJ1-2, with a weak D call TRBD1 (5 bases). CDR1 and CDR2 from the germline V gene are MDHEN and SYDVKM. The CDR3 consists of 13 residues.

This clonotype occurred a few times. This chain links TRBV4-3 with TRBJ2-3; 7 nucleotides agree with TRBD2. V gave up 2 bases and J gave up 4 bases; unmatched junction bases: 9. CDR1 and CDR2 (germline): LGHNA, YSLEER. The CDR3 spans 16 residues. In DNA, the CDR3 is TGCGCCAGCAGCCAAAAGGCGGCTAGCGGACCAGATACGCAGTATTTT. Amino acids: CASSQKAASGPDTQYF.

The chain combines TRBV7-9 with TRBJ2-7; D possibly uses TRBD1 or TRBD2 (5 bases each). The V gene lost 6 bases and the J gene lost 4 bases, with 25 bases spanning the gap. This CDR3 has 17 residues. Germline CDR1 reads SEHNR; CDR2 reads FQNEAQ (reference sequence). CDR3 sequence reads: CASRTRPRRQGEYEQYV. The CDR3 DNA reads as TGTGCCAGCAGAACTCGGCCACGCAGGCAGGGAGAATACGAGCAGTACGTC.

The CDR3 bases are TGTGCCACCAGTGATCGAGGGAGGGGGAGCACAGATACGCAGTATTTT. As protein: CATSDRGRGSTDTQYF. This chain connects TRBV24-1 to TRBJ2-3; D possibly corresponds to TRBD2 (7 bases). The ends were cut back, 3 bases at V and 0 bases at J, with 12 bases in the middle. CDR1 and CDR2 (germline): KGHDR, SFDVKD. The CDR3 loop spans 16 amino acids.

This clonotype has only a few counts. This chain links TRBV7-9 with TRBJ2-2, with D perhaps TRBD2 (5 bases). This CDR3 region has 14 residues. Germline V CDR1 and CDR2: SEHNR, FQNEAQ (reference sequence). V lost 8 bases and J lost 5, with 15 bases in between. CDR3 loop: CASLSGPVTGELFF. The CDR3 coding sequence is TGTGCCAGCTTAAGCGGCCCAGTAACCGGGGAGCTGTTTTTT.

CDR3 sequence reads: CASSFPTSGVNYEQYF. In nucleotides, the CDR3 is TGTGCCAGCAGCTTCCCGACTAGCGGGGTAAACTACGAGCAGTACTTC. The V and J genes are TRBV7-2 and TRBJ2-7; 11 bases match TRBD2. Germline CDR1 SGHTA, CDR2 FQGNSA. V lost 3 bases to trimming and J lost 3 bases; unmatched junction nucleotides: 7. The CDR3 runs to 16 residues.

This clonotype was observed a few times. A junction end diverges from the germline sequence, so it may reflect a read error. The chain uses TRBV20-1 and TRBJ2-7; D is perhaps TRBD2 (6 bases). Germline V lookup: CDR1 DFQATT, CDR2 SNEGSKA (reference sequence). The CDR3 totals 13 residues. As DNA, the CDR3 is TGCAGTGCTGGGCGGAGCGGGTTCTACGAGCAGCACTTC. This codes for CSAGRSGFYEQHF.

The rearrangement links TRBV6-2 or TRBV6-3 to TRBJ2-6, with unresolved D. The CDR3 is 18 amino acids. The germline V and J ends were trimmed by 2 bases and 0 bases, with 14 bases remaining between them. The V gene's germline CDR1 is MNHEY and CDR2 SVGEGT. CDR3 sequence reads: CASSYGRLNRSGANVLTF. The CDR3 DNA reads as TGTGCCAGCAGTTACGGACGTTTAAACCGCTCTGGGGCCAACGTCCTGACTTTC.

In this sample, this clonotype turned up once. The rearrangement joins TRBV5-1 to TRBJ2-7, with TRBD2 matching 8 bases. Germline V gene sequence: CDR1 SGHRS, CDR2 YFSETQ. V trimming: 2 bases; J trimming: 3 bases; junction bases outside the gene matches: 1. This CDR3 has 13 amino acids. The CDR3 sequence: CASSFGTSYEQYF. CDR3 nucleotide sequence: TGCGCCAGCAGCTTCGGGACTAGCTACGAGCAGTACTTC.

This clonotype was observed at least ten times. This chain uses TRBV12-3 or TRBV12-4 with TRBJ2-7; a possible D gene is TRBD1 (5 bases). This CDR3 has 13 residues. Trimming removed 6 bases at V and 4 bases at J, with 13 bases between. Here the CDR3 reads CASSQTDVYEQYF. The CDR3, as DNA: TGTGCCAGCAGCCAGACAGACGTATACGAGCAGTACTTC.

This clonotype has only a few counts. V gene TRBV2 combines with J gene TRBJ2-1; 9 bases fit TRBD2. The CDR3 runs 14 residues. Unmatched junction bases numbered 6, after V lost 7 bases and J lost 5 bases. The germline V gene encodes CDR1 SNHLY and CDR2 FYNNEI. CDR3 residues: CASKKRGADNEQFF. The CDR3 DNA reads TGTGCCAGCAAAAAGCGGGGGGCCGACAATGAGCAGTTCTTC.

The chain joins TRBV27 to TRBJ2-7; 7 bases are shared with TRBD2. In germline, CDR1 is MNHEY, CDR2 SMNVEV (reference sequence). The CDR3 length is 14 residues. The trim removed 4 bases at V and 3 bases at J, leaving 6 bases unmatched. CDR3 region: CASSSPGRIYEQYF. The CDR3 DNA follows: TGTGCCAGCAGTTCCCCCGGGAGGATCTACGAGCAGTACTTC.

This clonotype was seen a handful of times. The chain has TRBV15 and TRBJ2-1; 11 bases match TRBD1. Germline CDR1 reads LNHNV; CDR2 reads YYDKDF (reference sequence). J gave up 3 bases and V 4 bases, and 2 bases lay outside the gene matches. The CDR3 consists of 15 residues. The CDR3 DNA reads TGTGCCACCAGCACCGGGACAGGGGGCTACAATGAGCAGTTCTTC. Its translation: CATSTGTGGYNEQFF.

This rearrangement joins TRBV5-6 to TRBJ2-5; 9 bases are shared with TRBD1. The length of the CDR3 is 15 residues. Per germline, CDR1 SGHDT and CDR2 YYEEEE. The V gene end was trimmed by 3 bases and the J gene end by 4 bases; junction bases not matched to a gene: 7. The CDR3 is CASSSNRGLGETQYF. CDR3 sequence (DNA): TGTGCCAGCAGCTCGAACAGGGGGCTGGGAGAGACCCAGTACTTC.